Following are 18 T cell receptor beta chains from one sample sequenced in a study of shared clonotypes between healthy human individuals. TCRdb's table, derived via immunoSEQ multiplex PCR, lists solely in-frame clones and lacks some. The profile shows over a million clones, approximately 80% of them singletons. The sequencing input was memory CD4+ T cells from PBMCs. Subset denoted: CD45RA-negative fraction. These receptors all come from a man aged 18 to 30 in good health. Some clones in this sample may be carry-over from other donors' samples.

The rearrangement links TRBV5-6 to TRBJ1-2; TRBD1 matches at 9 bases. CDR1 and CDR2 from the germline V gene are SGHDT and YYEEEE. Losses at the gene ends were 3 bases for V and 8 bases for J; bases not matched to a gene: 2. This CDR3 is 12 amino acids long. The CDR3 reads CASSYTGGGYTF. The DNA of the CDR3 is TGTGCCAGCAGCTACACAGGGGGCGGCTACACCTTC.

V is TRBV30 and J is TRBJ2-2, with D possibly called TRBD1 or TRBD2 (5 bases each). Germline CDR1 reads GTSNPN; CDR2 reads SVGIG (reference sequence). The CDR3 runs 18 residues. The V end was cut by 0 bases, the J end by 5 bases, with 22 bases between. CDR3 amino acids: CAWSVRAPRAEETGELFF. The CDR3 nucleotides read TGTGCCTGGAGTGTAAGGGCCCCCAGGGCGGAGGAGACCGGGGAGCTGTTTTTT. The variable domain in full, completed from reference TRBV30 and TRBJ2-2, reads SQTIHQWPATLVQPVGSPLSLECTVEGTSNPNLYWYRQAAGRGLQLLFYSVGIGQISSEVPQNLSASRPQDRQFILSSKKLLLSDSGFYLCAWSVRAPRAEETGELFFGEGSRLTVL.

The J gene is TRBJ1-3, the V gene TRBV5-4, with TRBD1 as a possible D gene (5 bases). The CDR3 consists of 15 residues. Germline assignment: CDR1 SGHNT and CDR2 YYREEE (reference sequence). The V end lost 4 bases, the J end lost 0 bases, and 11 bases lay between the germline ends. This CDR3 is CASSVDSLSGNTIYF. CDR3 bases: TGTGCCAGCAGCGTAGACAGTCTCTCTGGAAACACCATATATTTT.

A few counts support this clone. J is TRBJ2-4 and V is TRBV5-1; 7 positions match TRBD1. The germline V gene has CDR1 SGHRS and CDR2 YFSETQ. J was trimmed by 1 base and V by 0 bases; bases with no gene match: 4. This CDR3 is 16 amino acids long. The CDR3 protein is CASSLGGGSAKNIQYF. Written as DNA, the CDR3 is TGCGCCAGCAGCTTGGGAGGGGGCTCGGCCAAAAACATTCAGTACTTC.

CDR3 DNA: TGTGCCAGCAGGGAGGGACTAGCGGGAGTAGAGACCCAGTACTTC. Protein: CASREGLAGVETQYF. The chain combines TRBV2 with TRBJ2-5; 14 nucleotides align to TRBD2. Unmatched junction bases numbered 4, after V lost 6 bases and J lost 4 bases. Germline CDR1 and CDR2: SNHLY and FYNNEI. This CDR3 region has 15 residues.

The chain has TRBV28 and TRBJ1-2; D gene unclear. V lost 7 bases, J lost 5 bases, and 11 bases lay in between. The CDR3 totals 12 residues. The germline CDR1 and CDR2 sequences are MDHEN and SYDVKM. This CDR3 reads CASTLRGYGYTF. The CDR3 DNA follows: TGTGCCAGCACCCTGCGCGGGTATGGCTACACCTTC.

Remarks on this clone: Other DNA variants within this sample encode the same CDR3. The chain links TRBV5-1 to TRBJ2-7; D is uncertain. Trimming shortened V by 0 bases and J by 3 bases, and 7 bases separated the two germline ends. The CDR3 spans 13 residues. From germline, CDR1 is SGHRS and CDR2 YFSETQ. CDR3 sequence reads: CASSLVLGYEQYF. In nucleotides, the CDR3 is TGCGCCAGCAGCTTGGTTTTGGGCTACGAGCAGTACTTC.

This chain connects TRBV12-1 to TRBJ2-7; the table's D call TRBD1 went unverified against the DNA. TRBV12-1 is recorded as a pseudogene. CDR3 length equals 17 residues. The CDR3 protein is CASSLETTGGRTYEQYF. DNA for the CDR3: TGTGCCAGCAGCTTAGAAACGACAGGGGGCCGAACCTACGAGCAGTACTTC.

The chain couples TRBV18 to TRBJ1-1; 10 bases agree with TRBD1. The V and J ends lost 3 bases and 6 bases, in that order; junction bases with no gene match: 7. The CDR3 spans 15 residues. CDR1 KGHSH and CDR2 LQKENI come from the germline V gene. CDR3 protein: CASSPLVGQGAEAFF. The CDR3 DNA sequence: TGTGCCAGCTCACCTTTAGTAGGACAGGGGGCTGAAGCTTTCTTT.

V is TRBV21-1 and J is TRBJ2-7; the table's D call of TRBD1 was not tested on the DNA. TRBV21-1 is a listed pseudogene. This CDR3 spans 16 amino acids. This CDR3 is CASSKVPRVWGSEQYF. The DNA for the CDR3 is TGTGCCAGCAGCAAAGTTCCCCGGGTATGGGGCTCCGAGCAGTACTTC.

The chain has TRBV29-1 and TRBJ2-1; possibly TRBD1 for D (6 bases). The germline V gene encodes CDR1 SQVTM and CDR2 ANQGSEA. CDR3 size: 13 residues. Trimming left V 4 bases short and J 5 bases short, with 12 bases between. The CDR3 spells CSVGQVGHNEQFF. In DNA, the CDR3 is TGCAGCGTTGGACAGGTTGGACACAATGAGCAGTTCTTC.

The genes are TRBV7-9 and TRBJ2-2; weak D call: TRBD2 (6 bases). Trimming stripped 1 base from V and 4 bases from J, with 13 bases between. CDR3 size: 16 residues. From germline, CDR1 is SEHNR and CDR2 FQNEAQ (reference sequence). As DNA, the CDR3 is TGTGCCAGCAGCTTAGAACGGGGACTCACCACCGGGGAGCTGTTTTTT. The encoded protein is CASSLERGLTTGELFF.

This clone was detected only once. The V and J genes are TRBV18 and TRBJ2-7; unclear D gene. CDR1 and CDR2 (germline): KGHSH, LQKENI. The CDR3 runs to 13 residues. V shed 6 bases and J shed 2 bases, with 11 bases lying between them. The CDR3 DNA is TGTGCCAGCTCTCGCGGTGCTACCTACGAGCAGTACTTC. Translating it yields CASSRGATYEQYF.

The gene calls are TRBV11-2 and TRBJ1-2; 8 positions agree with TRBD1. V lost 2 bases, J lost 3 bases, and 2 bases stayed unmatched. The CDR3 spans 14 residues. CDR1 and CDR2 from the germline V gene are SGHAT and FQNNGV. The chain's CDR3 is CASSLTDRDYGYTF. As DNA, the CDR3 is TGTGCCAGCAGCTTAACGGACAGGGACTATGGCTACACCTTC.

This chain joins TRBV28 and TRBJ2-3, with D maybe TRBD1 (5 bases). The V gene lost 6 bases and the J gene lost 3 bases, with 13 bases spanning the gap. This CDR3 has 14 amino acids. Germline V gene data show CDR1 as MDHEN and CDR2 as SYDVKM. The CDR3 spells CASSRPGLTDTQYF. CDR3 in DNA: TGTGCCAGCAGCCGCCCAGGGTTGACAGATACGCAGTATTTT.

This chain connects TRBV7-2 to TRBJ2-3; no firm D call. V gave up 4 bases and J gave up 2 bases, with 7 bases separating them. The CDR3 spans 13 residues. The germline V gene encodes CDR1 SGHTA and CDR2 FQGNSA. The CDR3 loop is CASSYANTDTQYF. CDR3 nucleotide sequence: TGTGCCAGCAGCTACGCAAACACAGATACGCAGTATTTT. The variable domain in full, completed from reference TRBV7-2 and TRBJ2-3, reads GAGVSQSPSNKVTEKGKDVELRCDPISGHTALYWYRQSLGQGLEFLIYFQGNSAPDKSGLPSDRFSAERTGGSVSTLTIQRTQQEDSAVYLCASSYANTDTQYFGPGTRLTVL.

The rearrangement uses TRBV18 and TRBJ1-3; D is undetermined. The length of the CDR3 is 14 residues. Between the trimmed V and J ends, which lost 3 bases and 0 bases, there was a span of 6 bases. The germline V gene encodes CDR1 KGHSH and CDR2 LQKENI. DNA of the CDR3: TGTGCCAGCTCACCTACAATCTCTGGAAACACCATATATTTT. Amino acid sequence: CASSPTISGNTIYF.

The rearrangement links TRBV27 to TRBJ1-5; unclear D gene. This CDR3 is built from 13 residues. The V end was cut by 0 bases, the J end by 6 bases, with 6 bases between. The V gene's germline CDR1 is MNHEY and CDR2 SMNVEV (reference sequence). The CDR3 DNA is TGTGCCAGCAGTTTATCGTCGAGTCAGCCCCAGCATTTT. Translation gives CASSLSSSQPQHF.